This T cell receptor beta chain originates from a study of blood T cells in healthy people across ages. V was clipped by 6 bases and J by 6 bases; unmatched bases: 2. The CDR3 has 12 amino acids. Germline V gene data show CDR1 as MNHEY and CDR2 as SMNVEV (reference sequence). This clonotype was observed many times. Antigen unknown. Study-wide findings and caveats: Estimated diversity, derived from one million T cells, was regarded as an underestimate.

With a J-beta primer mix and a sample-barcoded 5' primer, a second PCR ran roughly 7 to 11 cycles. TCRdb ran MiXCR on the 5' RACE reads and lists one entry per CDR3 protein. The data hold around 990,000 distinct CDR3 sequences, with around 27% observed a single time. This sample was also put to use in a study of T cells of mothers and their children.

The chain employs TRBV27 and TRBJ2-7, with TRBD2 matching 10 bases. The TCR originated in a girl aged 2-10 years in good health. The specimen was blood. The CDR3: CASSLAGGEQYF. The CDR3 nucleotides read TGTGCCAGCAGCTTAGCGGGGGGCGAGCAGTACTTC.